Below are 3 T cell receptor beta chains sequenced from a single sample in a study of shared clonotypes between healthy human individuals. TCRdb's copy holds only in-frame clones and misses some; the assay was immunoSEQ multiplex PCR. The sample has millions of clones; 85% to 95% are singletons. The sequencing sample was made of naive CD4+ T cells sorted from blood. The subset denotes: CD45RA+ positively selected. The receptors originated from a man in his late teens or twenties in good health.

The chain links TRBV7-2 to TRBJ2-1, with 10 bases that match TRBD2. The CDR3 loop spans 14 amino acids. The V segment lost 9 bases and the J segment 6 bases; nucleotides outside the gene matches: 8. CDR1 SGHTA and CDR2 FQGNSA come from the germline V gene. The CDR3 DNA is TGTGCCAGTACCCTAGCGGGGGTGTCCAATGAGCAGTTCTTC. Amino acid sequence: CASTLAGVSNEQFF.

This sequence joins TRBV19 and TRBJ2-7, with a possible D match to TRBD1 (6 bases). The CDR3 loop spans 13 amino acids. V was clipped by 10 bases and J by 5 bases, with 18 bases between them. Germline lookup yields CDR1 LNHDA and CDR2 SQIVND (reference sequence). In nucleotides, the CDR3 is TGTGCCACCCGACCCTCAGGGGTCCACGAGCAGTACTTC. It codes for CATRPSGVHEQYF.

As DNA, the CDR3 is TGTGCCACCAGCCTATACGAGCAGTACTTC. Encoded protein: CATSLYEQYF. The chain combines TRBV15 with TRBJ2-7; D unclear. Germline V gives CDR1 LNHNV, CDR2 YYDKDF (reference sequence). V lost 5 bases and J lost 4, with 3 bases in between. There are 10 residues in the CDR3.